This entry features one T cell receptor (beta chain) sequence. Its antigen remains unidentified. The data originate from a study of vaccination effects on CD4 cells after COVID-19. Before sequencing, viral peptide pools were used by the ViraFEST assay to expand antigen-specific CD4+ T cells. When ten to eleven days of culture had elapsed, CD4+ T cells were isolated. Nobody among the vaccine recipients had prior SARS-CoV-2 infection (nucleocapsid antibodies were negative). Assay: immunoSEQ multiplex PCR; the TCRdb copy retains only in-frame clones and omits some. In the table there are some 68,000 clones, approximately 75% of which are singletons. The V end was cut by 3 bases, the J end by 7 bases, with 6 bases between. There are 11 residues in the CDR3. Germline CDR1 KGHSH, CDR2 LQKENI.

This specimen was CD4+ T cells from PBMCs cultured with HCoV-OC43 spike peptides, taken before COVID-19 vaccination. As to subset: HCoV-OC43 spike overlapping peptide pool stimulation. The sequence derives from a human donor who received a COVID-19 vaccine. The rearrangement uses TRBV18 and TRBJ1-1; D not certain. This CDR3 is CASSPMDEAFF. CDR3 nucleotides: TGTGCCAGCTCACCTATGGATGAAGCTTTCTTT.